This TCR beta chain was recorded in a study of tumor and adjacent non-tumor tissue in lung cancer. A modified ARM-PCR protocol with three rounds of nested PCR amplified TCRbeta. One entry per CDR3 protein, called by TCRdb with MiXCR from the multiplex PCR reads. Of approximately 68,000 distinct CDR3 sequences listed, 73% were seen once; the top ten hold 28%. This clonotype was seen a few times. Its antigen remains unidentified. The germline V gene has CDR1 DFQATT and CDR2 SNEGSKA (reference sequence). CDR3 length: 15 amino acids. Trimming stripped 5 bases from V and 16 bases from J, with 27 bases between. No cell sorting was done before RNA was extracted from the tissue. Newly diagnosed lung cancer patients had thoracic surgery in China, August–late 2014, without prior chemotherapy. Study observations and caveats: TCR diversity was significantly greater in tumor than normal lung tissue. Tumor repertoires had a smaller top 100 clone share than normal lung.

Sequences were obtained from lung tumor tissue. The chain combines TRBV20-1 with TRBJ2-6, with D maybe TRBD1 (5 bases). This clonotype was sampled from a man in his 60s with non-small cell lung cancer. The CDR3 protein is CSASISYGGAKVLTF. The CDR3 DNA sequence: TGCAGTGCTTCAATTTCGTACGGTGGGGCAAAAGTACTGACTTTC.